This T cell receptor beta chain was sequenced during a study of blood T cell repertoires in COVID-19. Study-level information: The samples span acute and convalescent COVID-19 from the United States, Italy and Spain.

Authors' methods: Reference gene primer amplification gave nucleated cell count estimates. Libraries were prepared by immunoSEQ multiplex PCR; TCRdb keeps only in-frame clonotypes and omits some of them. V and J calls and clone size come straight from that table; D and trimming were deduced from the DNA. Among under 350,000 clones listed, 89% were seen once. V was pared by 5 bases and J by 1 base, with 8 bases between. The CDR3 runs 13 residues. Germline loops: CDR1 SEHNR, CDR2 FQNEAQ (reference sequence). Sample: peripheral blood. The origin of this receptor is a man aged 45-60 years with acute or convalescent COVID-19. The rearrangement joins TRBV7-9 to TRBJ1-1; no clear D gene. The CDR3: CASSPIQNTEAFF. The CDR3 DNA is TGTGCCAGCAGCCCCATCCAGAACACTGAAGCTTTCTTT.